The clone carrying this T cell receptor (beta chain) has just one count. Sequencing was performed with immunoSEQ multiplex PCR; in TCRdb, only in-frame clones are kept and a portion is missing. Here the sample spans some 130,000 clones, around 80% being singletons. J lost 7 bases, V lost 0 bases, and 9 bases had no gene match. Germline-derived CDR1 and CDR2 are MGHRA and YSYEKL. The CDR3 totals 16 residues. This sample was taken from a study of blood T cell repertoires in COVID-19. About the research overall: The United States, Italy and Spain supplied acute and convalescent COVID-19 samples. PBMCs, B-cell-depleted T cells, or T cells provided the cDNA or gDNA that made up the material.

This receptor was taken from a man aged 55 to 70 who had recovered from COVID-19. The chain carries TRBV4-1 and TRBJ1-2; 9 bases align to TRBD1. Sequenced: peripheral blood. CDR3: CASSQDFWGQGFGYTF. The CDR3 coding sequence is TGCGCCAGCAGCCAAGATTTTTGGGGACAGGGATTTGGCTACACCTTC.